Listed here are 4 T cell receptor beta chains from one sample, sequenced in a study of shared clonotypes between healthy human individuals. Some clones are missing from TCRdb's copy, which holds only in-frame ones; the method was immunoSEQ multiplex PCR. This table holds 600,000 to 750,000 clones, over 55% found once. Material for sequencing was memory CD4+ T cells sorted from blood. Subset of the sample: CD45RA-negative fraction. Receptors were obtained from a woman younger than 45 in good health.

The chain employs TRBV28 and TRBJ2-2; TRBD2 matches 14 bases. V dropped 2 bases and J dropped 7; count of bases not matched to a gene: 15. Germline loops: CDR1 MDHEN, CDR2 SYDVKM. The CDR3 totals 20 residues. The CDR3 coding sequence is TGTGCCAGCAGTTTACCGAGGGGGACTAGCGGGAGTGGTGTTGGCGGGGAGCTGTTTTTT. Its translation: CASSLPRGTSGSGVGGELFF. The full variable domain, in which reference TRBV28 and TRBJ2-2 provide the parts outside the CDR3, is DVKVTQSSRYLVKRTGEKVFLECVQDMDHENMFWYRQDPGLGLRLIYFSYDVKMKEKGDIPEGYSVSREKKERFSLILESASTNQTSMYLCASSLPRGTSGSGVGGELFFGEGSRLTVL.

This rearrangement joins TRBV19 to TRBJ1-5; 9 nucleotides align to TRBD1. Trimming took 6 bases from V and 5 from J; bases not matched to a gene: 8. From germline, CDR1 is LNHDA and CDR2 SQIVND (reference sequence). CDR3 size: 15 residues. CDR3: CASRTPGTGHQPQHF. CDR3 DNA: TGTGCCAGTAGAACTCCCGGGACAGGGCATCAGCCCCAGCATTTT.

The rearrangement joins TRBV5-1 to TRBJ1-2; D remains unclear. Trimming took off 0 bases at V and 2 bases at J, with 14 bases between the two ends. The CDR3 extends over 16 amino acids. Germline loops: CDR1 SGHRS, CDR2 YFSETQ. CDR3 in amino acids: CASSLDPAGANYGYTF. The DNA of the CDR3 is TGCGCCAGCAGCTTGGACCCTGCTGGAGCGAACTATGGCTACACCTTC.

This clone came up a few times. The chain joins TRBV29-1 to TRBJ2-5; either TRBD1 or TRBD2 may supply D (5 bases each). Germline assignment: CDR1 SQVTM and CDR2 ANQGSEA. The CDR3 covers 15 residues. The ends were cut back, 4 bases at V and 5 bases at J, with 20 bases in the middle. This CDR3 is CSVVFGARSWETQYF. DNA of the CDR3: TGCAGCGTTGTTTTCGGGGCGCGTTCTTGGGAGACCCAGTACTTC.